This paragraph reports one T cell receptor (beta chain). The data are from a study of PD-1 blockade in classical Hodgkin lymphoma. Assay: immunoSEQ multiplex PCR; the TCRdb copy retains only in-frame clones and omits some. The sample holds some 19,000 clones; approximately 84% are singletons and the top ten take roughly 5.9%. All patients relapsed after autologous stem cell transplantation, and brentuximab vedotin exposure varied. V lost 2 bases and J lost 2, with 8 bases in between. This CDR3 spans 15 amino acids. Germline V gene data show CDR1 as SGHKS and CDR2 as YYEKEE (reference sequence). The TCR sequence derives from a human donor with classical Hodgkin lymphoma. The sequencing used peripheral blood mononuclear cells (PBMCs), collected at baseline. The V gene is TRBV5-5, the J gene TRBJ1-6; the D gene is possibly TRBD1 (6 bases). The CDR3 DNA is TGTGCCAGCAGCTTCGGGGGCACCTATAATTCACCCCTCCACTTT. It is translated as CASSFGGTYNSPLHF. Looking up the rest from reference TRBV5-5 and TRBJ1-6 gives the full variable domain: DAGVTQSPTHLIKTRGQQVTLRCSPISGHKSVSWYQQVLGQGPQFIFQYYEKEERGRGNFPDRFSARQFPNYSSELNVNALLLGDSALYLCASSFGGTYNSPLHFGNGTRLTVT.